This record looks at one TCR beta chain sequence and its context. It lacks a known antigen. The input lacks base qualities; no much larger clone sits a single base away. The cohort comprised fewer than 700 healthy bone marrow donors. At the time of sampling, every cohort member was nominally healthy, though immune exposures that went unrecorded were likely present. The donor was CMV seronegative and was included in the group of several hundred seronegative cohort members. A peripheral blood sample was collected from each donor, and TCR beta sequencing was performed on peripheral blood mononuclear cells. The Qiagen DNeasy Blood Extraction Kit was used to extract genomic DNA from the blood cell samples. From a lookup of the germline V gene (reference sequence), CDR1 and CDR2 are SEHNR and FQNEAQ. The CDR3, cysteine through phenylalanine, is 16 amino acids long. Here the CDR3 DNA is all that survives: 48 bases in frame from base 1. For this chain, trimming is 0 bases at the V end and 8 bases at the J end, and the number of junction bases without a gene match is 9.

This sample stems from a study of cytomegalovirus exposure and HLA in healthy donors (dated by TCRdb to the late 2010s). Concerning the study at large: An earlier analysis of approximately 640 of the donors reported more than 250 Gb of sequence data and more than 90 million unique TCR beta sequences from some 180 million T cells. Roughly 310 gigabases of sequencing data and approximately 85 million unique TCR sequences were included in an early release covering over 600 HLA-typed donors. Of the 398 genotyped donors, approximately 82% fell in the genetic ancestry cluster associated with self-reported Caucasian donors. The study was designed to test whether signatures of past pathogen exposure could be identified by cataloging public T cell receptors. The study used immunosequencing to profile the T cell repertoires of several hundred subjects and linked those repertoires to cytomegalovirus serostatus. A separate validation cohort of roughly 110 different subjects was used in addition to the 666-subject first cohort. To predict cytomegalovirus infection status, the study combined high-throughput TCR immunosequencing, statistical association of individual TCRs with disease status, and machine learning. A later analysis re-analyzed previously published TCR beta repertoires from 666 donors and added high-resolution HLA genotyping to study TCR occurrence patterns. The later analysis used no new phenotypic data to find candidate immune exposures, relying instead on TCR beta sequences and their occurrence across donors. An earlier analysis of some 600 of the donors applied high-throughput TCR beta sequencing to assess whether each TCR beta V gene segment acted as functional or pseudogenic. Donor age, sex, ethnicity and CMV serostatus were compiled together with the repertoire data. In a later genetic analysis, genome-wide SNP genotypes for 398 of the 666 donors were used, and that subset was treated as a discovery cohort. All discovery cohort repertoires had been generated on a single sequencing platform. Class I and class II HLA loci were covered by the typing at four-digit resolution. The number of typed donors differed by locus: roughly 620-640 for A, B, C, DRB1 and DQB1; some 500 for DQA1; 606 for DPA1; and 400 to 480 for DPB1. Four to six DR-DQ haplotypes were handled as single units for association and clustering, since linkage in the cohort was strong. Among 398 genotyped donors of the cohort, an average of approximately 220,000 unique TCR beta nucleotide sequences was sequenced per donor, of which about 18% were non-productive.

The library was obtained by the immunoSEQ multiplex PCR assay. The multiplex PCR relied on a mix of 60 forward primers for TCR Vbeta segments and 13 reverse primers for TCR Jbeta segments. The CDR3 region of rearranged TCR beta genes was amplified from genomic DNA with a multiplex PCR assay. On the Illumina HiSeq System, the amplified TCR beta libraries were sequenced as 87-base-pair reads. As for the authors' bioinformatics: A later analysis tallied roughly 80 million unique TCR beta chains across the 666 repertoires, and about 10 million of those chains were shared by two or more donors. A nearest-neighbor algorithm error-corrected the raw reads and collapsed the reads into unique sequences, merging closely related sequences to remove PCR and sequencing errors. V, D and J gene segments were assigned by aligning CDR3 sequences to IMGT reference sequences. For a sequence to be retained, at least a six-nucleotide match to both a V gene segment and a J gene segment was required. A rearrangement counted as productive if the CDR3 had no stop codons and remained in frame with V and J, and every other rearrangement counted as non-productive. CDR3 was defined according to IMGT convention as the region running from the second conserved V-encoded cysteine to the conserved J-encoded phenylalanine. Sequences without an unambiguous match to a single V gene segment were excluded from the earlier analysis of 450 to 650 of the donors. An earlier analysis of 550 to 650 of the donors classified V segments as functional when productive rearrangements were above 56.7% and as segregating when the standard deviation between donors was above 5%. To diagnose cytomegalovirus status from the catalog of TCR beta chain sequences, a statistical classification framework was built. In a later analysis, TCR nucleotide sequences were compared against IMGT/GENE-DB human TR gene sequences so that V and J genes could be assigned. Using the TCRdist pipeline, a later analysis assigned CDR3 sequences along with most-parsimonious VDJ recombination scenarios. A later analysis defined each TCR beta chain by its CDR3 amino acid sequence plus V-gene family, and excluded reads lacking a unique V-gene family. In a later analysis, approximately 640 highly shared, low-generation-probability nucleotide sequences were removed to address suspected cross-contamination and a sequencing artifact. A later analysis calculated a clonal expansion index for each public chain from normalized within-repertoire ranks of inferred template counts. In a later analysis, generation probabilities were computed with a VDJ recombination model fitted to out-of-frame rearrangements, and the resulting probabilities were checked against IGoR. Hypergeometric tests were used in a later analysis to score TCR-TCR, TCR-HLA and TCR-CMV co-occurrence, with a repertoire-size bias correction applied to the TCR pairs. False discovery rates were estimated in a later analysis by permuting HLA or CMV assignments 20 times. A later analysis grouped co-occurring TCRs with DBSCAN, adding TCRdist sequence similarity when clustering within HLA-allele-positive subsets. Repertoires with fewer than 30,000 or more than 120,000 public chains, plus five repertoires with anomalous nucleotide sharing, were excluded from co-occurrence clustering. TCRdb carries this immuneACCESS record with in-frame sequences only. Its versions omit some clonotypes, under half of them owing to an unresolved V gene in the studies checked, with the rest unexplained. V and J calls and clone size are those listed in that table; D and trimming were worked out from the DNA. This sample holds about 150,000 clones; about 70% were observed only once. Of the sample, about 3.1% falls within the top ten clones.

Study-wide findings and limitations: V-gene and J-gene trimming of TCR beta chains was associated with a missense DCLRE1C variant in a later genetic analysis, and the association was replicated in an independent cohort. Only TCR beta chains were sequenced in this cohort, and the absence of alpha or paired-chain data limited detectable features. According to a later analysis, parvovirus B19, influenza, CMV and Epstein-Barr virus appeared linked to several top co-occurrence clusters. A further reported finding was that TCR beta sequences accurately predicted the HLA-A and HLA-B alleles for most subjects in the first cohort. In a later analysis, the rate of TCR association differed among HLA loci, with DRB1 alleles having the most associated TCRs and HLA-C alleles having the fewest. The study gave a list of under 200 TCR beta chains associated with cytomegalovirus. CMV serostatus was the only immune exposure information available for the cohort. Broadly in line with IMGT annotations, most TCR beta V segments showed up in productive rearrangements about 90% or about 30% of the time in an earlier analysis of 450 to 750 of the donors. In a later analysis, 16,951 TCR beta sequences were associated with specific HLA alleles at a false discovery rate of 0.05. A later analysis found that HLA-associated TCR beta chains were more clonally expanded and had lower generation probabilities than equally common non-associated chains. Cytomegalovirus status was reported to be diagnosed by the classifier with high specificity and sensitivity in both the original and validation cohorts. Correlated functional status among segregating V segments might be attributable to linkage disequilibrium, but an unknown experimental factor could not be ruled out. Because the 87-base-pair reads could not distinguish some IMGT-functional V segments, including TRBV6-2 and TRBV6-3, those segments were excluded. A few of the identified cytomegalovirus-associated TCR beta chains were confirmed in vitro to be specific for cytomegalovirus antigens. It was suggested by the authors that the approach could potentially be generalized to other disease states and immunological phenotypes. A group of highly shared sequence variants was considered likely to be a technical artifact of the sequencing pipeline. Most TCR sequences were observed very rarely across donors, whereas some public TCRs were present in many individuals. Some 15 rarely observed V segments, including chromosome 9 orphons, were excluded from the earlier analysis of 550 to 700 of the donors because counts were too low. According to a later analysis, most CMV-associated TCR beta chains appeared to be HLA-restricted, and the HLA associations seemed to be driven largely by CMV exposure. Because HLA typing was unavailable for some donors at each locus, only the typed subset was used in association tests. According to a later genetic analysis, donors in an Asian-associated ancestry cluster had fewer N-insertions in productive TCRs than the approximately 700-donor mean. Presence/absence analyses assumed roughly uniform sequencing depth across donors, an assumption that may not hold. When HLA alleles, especially DR and DQ, strongly co-occurred, attributing TCR associations to individual alleles was difficult.

The clonotype originates from a male donor in good health and CMV-seronegative. Sequences were obtained from PBMCs. The chain is made from TRBV7-9 and TRBJ1-4, and TRBD1 aligns with 7 junction nucleotides. Read as DNA, the sequence is TGTGCCAGCAGCTTAGCGTCGACAGGGTCTTACGAAAAACTGTTTTTT. The encoded protein is CASSLASTGSYEKLFF. The full variable domain, with segments outside the CDR3 supplied by the reference TRBV7-9 and TRBJ1-4 proteins, appears as DTGVSQNPRHKITKRGQNVTFRCDPISEHNRLYWYRQTLGQGPEFLTYFQNEAQLEKSRLLSDRFSAERPKGSFSTLEIQRTEQGDSAMYLCASSLASTGSYEKLFFGSGTQLSVL.